This note documents a single T cell receptor beta chain sequence. This sample stems from a study of shared clonotypes between healthy human individuals. J gave up 6 bases and V 4 bases, and 10 bases lay outside the gene matches. There are 14 residues in the CDR3. Germline loops: CDR1 SGHRS, CDR2 YFSETQ. Here immunoSEQ multiplex PCR was the method, and the copy in TCRdb shows in-frame clones only, minus some. Of some 1.4 million clones in the sample, around 97% are singletons; the top ten hold roughly 1.2%. Material for sequencing was naive CD4+ T cells sorted from blood. Subset noted: CD45RA+ positively selected. The chain couples TRBV5-1 to TRBJ2-7, with 7 bases aligning to TRBD2. The receptor comes from a young man in good health. The CDR3 loop reads CASSLGRERREQYF. CDR3 nucleotide sequence: TGCGCCAGCAGCCTGGGGCGGGAGAGGCGCGAGCAGTACTTC.